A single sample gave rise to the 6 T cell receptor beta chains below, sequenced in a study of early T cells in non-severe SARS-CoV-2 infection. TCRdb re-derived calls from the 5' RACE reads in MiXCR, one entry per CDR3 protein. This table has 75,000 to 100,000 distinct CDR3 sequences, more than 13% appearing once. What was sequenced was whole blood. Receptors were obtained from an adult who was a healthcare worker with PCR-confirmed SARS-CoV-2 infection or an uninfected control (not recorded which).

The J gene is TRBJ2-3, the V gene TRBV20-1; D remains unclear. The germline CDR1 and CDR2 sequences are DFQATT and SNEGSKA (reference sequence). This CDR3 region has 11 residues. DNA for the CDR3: TGCAGCGGCTTACGCACAGATACGCAGTATTTT. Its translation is CSGLRTDTQYF.

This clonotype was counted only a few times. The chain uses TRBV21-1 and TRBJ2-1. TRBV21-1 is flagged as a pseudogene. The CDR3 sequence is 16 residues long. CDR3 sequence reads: CASSICFHPSYNEQFF. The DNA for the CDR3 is TGTGCCAGCAGCATATGTTTCCACCCTAGCTACAATGAGCAGTTCTTC.

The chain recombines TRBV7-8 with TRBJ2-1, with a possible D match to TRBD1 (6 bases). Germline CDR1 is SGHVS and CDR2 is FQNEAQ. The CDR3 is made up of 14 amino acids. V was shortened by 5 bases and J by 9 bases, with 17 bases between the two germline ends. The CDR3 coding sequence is TGTGCCAGCAGCACCGGACAGTTACGGGTTGAGCAGTTCTTC. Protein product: CASSTGQLRVEQFF.

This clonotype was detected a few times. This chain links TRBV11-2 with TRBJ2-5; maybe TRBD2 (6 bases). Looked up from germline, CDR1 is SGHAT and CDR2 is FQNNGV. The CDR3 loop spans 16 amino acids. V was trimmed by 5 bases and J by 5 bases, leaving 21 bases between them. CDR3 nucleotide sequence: TGTGCCAGCAGCCAGGATTACGGGAGAGGGTTGGAGACCCAGTACTTC. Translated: CASSQDYGRGLETQYF.

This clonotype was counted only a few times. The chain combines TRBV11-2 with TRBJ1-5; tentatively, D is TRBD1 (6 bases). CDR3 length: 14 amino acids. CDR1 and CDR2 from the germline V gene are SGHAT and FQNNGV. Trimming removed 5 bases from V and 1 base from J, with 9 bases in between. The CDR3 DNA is TGTGCCAGCAGCCCCCAGGGGAGCAATCAGCCCCAGCATTTT. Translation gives CASSPQGSNQPQHF.

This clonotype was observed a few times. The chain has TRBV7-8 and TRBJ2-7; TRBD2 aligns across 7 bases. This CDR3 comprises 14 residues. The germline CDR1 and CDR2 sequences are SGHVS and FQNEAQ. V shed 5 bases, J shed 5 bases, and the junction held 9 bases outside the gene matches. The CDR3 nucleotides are TGTGCCAGCAGCACCCGGGAGGTACTCCACGAGCAGTACTTC. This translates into CASSTREVLHEQYF.